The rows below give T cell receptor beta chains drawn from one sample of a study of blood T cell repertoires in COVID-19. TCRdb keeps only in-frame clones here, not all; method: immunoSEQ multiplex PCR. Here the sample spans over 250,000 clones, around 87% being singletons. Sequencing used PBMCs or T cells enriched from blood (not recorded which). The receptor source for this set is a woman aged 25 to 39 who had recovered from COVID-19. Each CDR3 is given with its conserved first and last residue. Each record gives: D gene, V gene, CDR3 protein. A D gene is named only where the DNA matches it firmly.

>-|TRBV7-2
CASSPQLGRVNTGELFF
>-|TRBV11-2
CASSVETGTDTQYF
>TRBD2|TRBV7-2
CASSSPTSGGALGTGELFF
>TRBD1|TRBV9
CASSGGQGYEQYF
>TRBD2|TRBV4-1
CASTPGLFLPGELFF
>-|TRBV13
CASSLWGVTNTGELFF
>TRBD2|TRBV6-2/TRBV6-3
CASSTRSVAGHYNEQFF
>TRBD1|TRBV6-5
CAAQTGVLNTEAFF
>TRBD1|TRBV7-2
CASSLRRTGDTQYF
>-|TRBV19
CASSIVPGVDGYTF
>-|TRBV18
CASSPATGYNSPLHF
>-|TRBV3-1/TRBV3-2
CASSQGAAGHPGKTQYF
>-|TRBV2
CATLQATGELFF
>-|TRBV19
CASTPRGSYEQYF
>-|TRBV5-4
CASSLVGAGNTIYF
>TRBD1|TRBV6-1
CASSDGRGPNYGYTF
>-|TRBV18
CASSTTGLNTEAFF
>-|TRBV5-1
CASSLASDMNTEAFF
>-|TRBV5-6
CASSLVVEGELFF
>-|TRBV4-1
CASSPQQHLANGYTF
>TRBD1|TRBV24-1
CATSETGGYQPQHF
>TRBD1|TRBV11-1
CASSFGQGPLNEQFF
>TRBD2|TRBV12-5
CASGFGLAGLAGELFF
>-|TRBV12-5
CASGLAPRGGGGYEQYF
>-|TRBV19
CASRVSSGSNQPQHF
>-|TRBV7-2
CASSLDRGSEKLFF
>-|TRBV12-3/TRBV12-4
CASSLGQGNGYTF
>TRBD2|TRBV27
CASSLRGGIYEQYF
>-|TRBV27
CASIRATEGEQYF
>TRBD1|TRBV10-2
CASSETALGQGWVYGYTF
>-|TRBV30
CAWNRYPNQPQHF
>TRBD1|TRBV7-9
CASSPGTARGYTF
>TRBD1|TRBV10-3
CAIKLTGGDTEAFF
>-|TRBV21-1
CASSKSGKWLTPASPLHF
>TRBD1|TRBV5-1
CASSLRTGGSEKLFF
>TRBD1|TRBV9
CASSADTGGAETQYF
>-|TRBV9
CASSPSLTGRNEKLFF
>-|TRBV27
CASSLSGAGTGNTIYF
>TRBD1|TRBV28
CASSLQGVRGYTF
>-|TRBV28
CASSFSDEQFF
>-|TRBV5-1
CASSLAPTNLRTDTQYF
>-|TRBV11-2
CASSLRDIGELFF
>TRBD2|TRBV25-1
CASGGGGVALYEQYF
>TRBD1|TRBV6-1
CASSEGSGQGVWRTNEKLFF
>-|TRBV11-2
CASSLSPRLSNTEAFF
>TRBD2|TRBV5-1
CASSLGEAGAAYEQFF
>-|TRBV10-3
CAISESRENEQYF
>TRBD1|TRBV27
CASSLIGGASEKAFF
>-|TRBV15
CATSNYRNQPQHF
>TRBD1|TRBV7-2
CASSSGGGSPLHF
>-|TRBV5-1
CASSPQATNEKLFF
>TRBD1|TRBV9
CASSRGTGNNEKLFF
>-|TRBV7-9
CASSLEPSEETQYF
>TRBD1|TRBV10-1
CASTADRGNNEQFF
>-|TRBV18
CASSPVSVLGETQYF
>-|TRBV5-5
CASSFLTGSSNTEAFF
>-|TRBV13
CASSSRGNYGYTF
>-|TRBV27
CASSLEGRVNSPLHF